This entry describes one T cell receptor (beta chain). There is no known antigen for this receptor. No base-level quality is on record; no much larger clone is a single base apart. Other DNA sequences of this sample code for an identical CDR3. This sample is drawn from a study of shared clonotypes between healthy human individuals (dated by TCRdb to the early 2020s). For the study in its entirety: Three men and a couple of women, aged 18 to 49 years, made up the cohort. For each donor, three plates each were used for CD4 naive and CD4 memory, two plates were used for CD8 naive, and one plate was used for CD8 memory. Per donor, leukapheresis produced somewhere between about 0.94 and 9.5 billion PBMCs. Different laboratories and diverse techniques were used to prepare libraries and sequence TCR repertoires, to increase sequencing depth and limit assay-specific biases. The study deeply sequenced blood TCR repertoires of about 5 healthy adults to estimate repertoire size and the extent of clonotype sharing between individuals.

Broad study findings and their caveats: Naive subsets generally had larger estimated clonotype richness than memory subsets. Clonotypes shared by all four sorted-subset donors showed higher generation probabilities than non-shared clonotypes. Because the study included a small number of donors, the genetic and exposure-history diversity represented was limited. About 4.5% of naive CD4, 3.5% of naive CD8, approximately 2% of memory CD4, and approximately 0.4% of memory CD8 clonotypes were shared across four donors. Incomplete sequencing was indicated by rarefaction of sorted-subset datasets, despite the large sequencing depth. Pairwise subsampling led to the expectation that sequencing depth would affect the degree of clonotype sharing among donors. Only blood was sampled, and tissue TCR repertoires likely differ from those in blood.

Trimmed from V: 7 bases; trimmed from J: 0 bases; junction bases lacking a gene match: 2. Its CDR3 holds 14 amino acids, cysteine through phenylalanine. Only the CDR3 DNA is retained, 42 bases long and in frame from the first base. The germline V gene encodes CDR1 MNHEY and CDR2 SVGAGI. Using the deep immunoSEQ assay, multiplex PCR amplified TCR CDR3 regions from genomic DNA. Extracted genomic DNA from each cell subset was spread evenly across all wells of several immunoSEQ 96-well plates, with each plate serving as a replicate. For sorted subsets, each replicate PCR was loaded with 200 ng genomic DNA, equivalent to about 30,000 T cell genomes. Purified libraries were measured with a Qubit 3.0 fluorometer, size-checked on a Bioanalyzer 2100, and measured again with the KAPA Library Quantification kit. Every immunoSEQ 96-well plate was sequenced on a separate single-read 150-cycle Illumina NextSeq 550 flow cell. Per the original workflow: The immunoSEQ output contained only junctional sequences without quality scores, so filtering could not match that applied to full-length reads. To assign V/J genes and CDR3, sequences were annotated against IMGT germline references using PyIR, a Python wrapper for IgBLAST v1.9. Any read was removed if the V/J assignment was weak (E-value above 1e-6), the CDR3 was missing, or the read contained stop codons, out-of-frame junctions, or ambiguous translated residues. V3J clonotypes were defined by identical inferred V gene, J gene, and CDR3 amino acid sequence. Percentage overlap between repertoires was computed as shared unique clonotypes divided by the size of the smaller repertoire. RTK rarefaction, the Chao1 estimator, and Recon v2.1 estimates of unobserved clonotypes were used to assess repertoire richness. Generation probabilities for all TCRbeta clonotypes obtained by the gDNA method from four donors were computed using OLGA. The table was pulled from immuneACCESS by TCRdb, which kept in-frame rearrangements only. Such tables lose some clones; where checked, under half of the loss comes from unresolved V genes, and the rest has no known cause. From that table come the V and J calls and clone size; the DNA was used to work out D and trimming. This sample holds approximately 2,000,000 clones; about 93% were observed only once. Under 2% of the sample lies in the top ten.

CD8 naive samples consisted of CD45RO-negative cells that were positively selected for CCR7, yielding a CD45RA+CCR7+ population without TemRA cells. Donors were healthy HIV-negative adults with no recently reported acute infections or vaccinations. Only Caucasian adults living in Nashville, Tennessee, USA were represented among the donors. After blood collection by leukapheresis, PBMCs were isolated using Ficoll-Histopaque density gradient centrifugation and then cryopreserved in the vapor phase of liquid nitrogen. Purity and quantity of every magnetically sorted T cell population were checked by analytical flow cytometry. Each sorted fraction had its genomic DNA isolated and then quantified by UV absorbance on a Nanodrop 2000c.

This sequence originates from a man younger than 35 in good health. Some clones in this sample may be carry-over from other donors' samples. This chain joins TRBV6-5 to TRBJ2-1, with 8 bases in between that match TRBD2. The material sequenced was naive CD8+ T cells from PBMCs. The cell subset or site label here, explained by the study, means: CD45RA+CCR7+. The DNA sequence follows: TGTGCCAGCACAGCGGGGGCCTCCTACAATGAGCAGTTCTTC. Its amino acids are CASTAGASYNEQFF.